The clone carrying this T cell receptor (beta chain) was counted a few times. Antigen unknown. This entry comes from a study of CD8 T cells in Susac syndrome. As for the study in general: Clinical remission applied to eight sequenced Susac syndrome patients, and six had active disease. Intravenous immunoglobulin alone or corticosteroids were being given to patients with Susac syndrome at blood draw, unless they were therapy-naive.

RNA totalling about 0.45 to 1 ug underwent reverse transcription with random hexamers. MiXCR, run by TCRdb on the immunoSEQ multiplex PCR reads, gives a single entry per CDR3 protein. This table has some 75,000 distinct CDR3 sequences, 80% to 95% appearing once. Study results and caveats: The greatest CD8+ clonal expansion in Susac occurred in TEMRA cells and in active patients.

The germline V and J ends were trimmed by 1 base and 18 bases, with 16 bases remaining between them. The CDR3 has 13 amino acids. Germline V gives CDR1 SGHTA, CDR2 FQGNSA. The sample was CD8+ T cells from PBMCs. The genes are TRBV7-2 and TRBJ1-6; D gene uncertain. This clonotype was obtained from a human donor with Susac syndrome. The CDR3, as DNA: TGTGCCAGCAGCTTAGAAGCATGGGTTTCCCCCCACTTT. Translated, it gives CASSLEAWVSPHF. Full variable domain (remainder filled in from reference TRBV7-2 and TRBJ1-6): GAGVSQSPSNKVTEKGKDVELRCDPISGHTALYWYRQSLGQGLEFLIYFQGNSAPDKSGLPSDRFSAERTGGSVSTLTIQRTQQEDSAVYLCASSLEAWVSPHFGNGTRLTVT.